Listed below are T cell receptor beta chains from one sample, sequenced in a study of blood T cell repertoires in COVID-19. TCRdb's copy holds only in-frame clones and misses some; the assay was immunoSEQ multiplex PCR. The sample has approximately 150,000 clones, 84% seen once. The sample taken for sequencing was peripheral blood. The receptors come from an elderly woman with acute or convalescent COVID-19. Each CDR3 is given without its conserved first and last residue. The order of the fields is V gene, J gene, CDR3 protein.

TRBV5-4	TRBJ2-5	ASSLERGQLQETQY
TRBV7-9	TRBJ2-5	ASSDLLGGKETQY
TRBV28	TRBJ2-4	ASRYARGGRRGKNIQY
TRBV5-4	TRBJ2-5	ASSLAQKETQY
TRBV18	TRBJ2-1	ASSPRLAGPIGYNEQF
TRBV7-9	TRBJ2-7	ASSLMEAGGLDEQY
TRBV7-2	TRBJ2-7	ASSPSSGRAHGEQY
TRBV5-4	TRBJ2-3	ASSLGGAGGGDTQY
TRBV12-5	TRBJ2-7	ASGLGLEGVLYEQY
TRBV27	TRBJ1-6	ASSLEGHHNSPLH
TRBV6-1	TRBJ1-5	ASSEILNQPQH
TRBV28	TRBJ2-1	ASSLEGAAIQF
TRBV19	TRBJ1-1	ASSSTGGLNTEAF
TRBV3-1/TRBV3-2	TRBJ2-3	ASSPIASGGTDTQY
TRBV29-1	TRBJ1-1	SVDFGGTEAF
TRBV9	TRBJ2-5	ASSVELAQETQY
TRBV19	TRBJ1-5	ASSRGQPNQPQH
TRBV24-1	TRBJ2-1	ATRGTGLNYNEQF
TRBV2	TRBJ1-6	ASSVGTENSPLH
TRBV7-2	TRBJ1-2	ASSLHAGAQSEGGYT
TRBV10-1	TRBJ2-7	ASSDLAGGSEQY
TRBV11-2	TRBJ2-3	ASSPTWLQESTQY
TRBV11-2	TRBJ1-2	ASSLGAGGRDGYT
TRBV11-2	TRBJ2-7	ASSIPGQGGYEQY
TRBV11-2	TRBJ2-1	ASSLVGFRDYQF
TRBV5-6	TRBJ2-1	ASSITSNEQF
TRBV14	TRBJ2-2	ASSPRYSTSGYTGELF
TRBV18	TRBJ1-6	ASSPLGQESPLH
TRBV5-1	TRBJ1-2	ASSLAQGGSYGYT
TRBV4-1	TRBJ2-1	ASSQDGTRIYNEQF
TRBV7-9	TRBJ2-3	ASSPGDTRTDTQY
TRBV29-1	TRBJ2-7	SVEESSYEQY
TRBV7-9	TRBJ1-3	ASSLTSSGNTIY
TRBV5-1	TRBJ1-2	ASSWTGGSYGYT
TRBV5-1	TRBJ1-2	ASSLGRGALGYT
TRBV15	TRBJ1-6	ATSRDHSSYNSPLH
TRBV5-1	TRBJ1-1	ASSRSAGGLVNTEAF
TRBV6-6	TRBJ1-3	ASRGNTIY
TRBV5-1	TRBJ1-2	ASSLAATGGVSGYGYT
TRBV6-1	TRBJ1-1	ASSEYGGGTEAF
TRBV7-9	TRBJ2-1	ASSPTMAGVGSREQF
TRBV20-1	TRBJ1-6	SASTQVGSPLH
TRBV7-2	TRBJ1-6	ASSFLDRGNSPLH
TRBV5-1	TRBJ1-6	ASSLNSRENSPLH
TRBV9	TRBJ2-5	ASSAHGTSRGETQY
TRBV29-1	TRBJ2-7	SATGTGIDTGGEQY
TRBV2	TRBJ2-6	ASSEAPPSSGANVLT
TRBV27	TRBJ2-7	ASSPRAGGPYEQY